A single sample is the source of the 17 T cell receptor beta chains below, sequenced in a study of T cells expressing NK-cell markers. From its re-call of the 5' RACE reads, TCRdb lists each CDR3 protein once, without DNA. The ten most abundant clones cover 1.4% of a sample with fewer than 550,000 distinct CDR3 sequences. The specimen sequenced was blood T cells: a sorted CD56 or NKG2C T cell subset, CD4+ or CD8+ T cells, or bulk PBMC T cells (not recorded which). The source is a woman aged 45-65 years in good health.

The genes are TRBV20-1 and TRBJ2-2; TCRdb's D gene call, TRBD2, goes unchecked for lack of DNA. Germline V gives CDR1 DFQATT, CDR2 SNEGSKA (reference sequence). The CDR3 extends over 17 amino acids. This CDR3 is CSAPGGEREGNTGELFF.

This chain connects TRBV5-1 to TRBJ2-1; TCRdb indicates TRBD2, and absent DNA this call remains unverified. Germline V gives CDR1 SGHRS, CDR2 YFSETQ. The length of the CDR3 is 17 residues. This chain's CDR3 is CASSPGTSGRAWDEQFF.

The chain is built from TRBV12-3 or TRBV12-4 and TRBJ1-2; TCRdb's assignment of TRBD1 cannot be checked, as there is no DNA. CDR3 length equals 15 residues. This CDR3 reads CASSPRTGRRRGYTF.

This rearrangement joins TRBV15 to TRBJ1-5. The CDR3 length is 15 residues. CDR1 is LNHNV and CDR2 is YYDKDF in the germline V gene (reference sequence). This CDR3 reads CATSREQLSNQPQHF. Full variable domain (missing parts from reference TRBV15 and TRBJ1-5): DAMVIQNPRYQVTQFGKPVTLSCSQTLNHNVMYWYQQKSSQAPKLLFHYYDKDFNNEADTPDNFQSRRPNTSFCFLDIRSPGLGDTAMYLCATSREQLSNQPQHFGDGTRLSIL.

This chain links TRBV7-3 with TRBJ2-2; TCRdb reports TRBD1, a call that lacks DNA to check it against. From germline, CDR1 is SGHTA and CDR2 FQGTGA. This CDR3 is 16 amino acids long. The chain's CDR3 is CASSLDRLSNTGELFF. Full variable domain (remainder filled in from reference TRBV7-3 and TRBJ2-2): GAGVSQTPSNKVTEKGKYVELRCDPISGHTALYWYRQSLGQGPEFLIYFQGTGAADDSGLPNDRFFAVRPEGSVSTLKIQRTERGDSAVYLCASSLDRLSNTGELFFGEGSRLTVL.

V and J are TRBV28 and TRBJ2-1; the TRBD2 assignment by TCRdb is unverifiable without DNA. Germline assignment: CDR1 MDHEN and CDR2 SYDVKM. This CDR3 has 16 amino acids. CDR3 residues: CASSPPTSRRYNEQFF.

The chain couples TRBV7-9 to TRBJ2-3; with no DNA, the TCRdb D assignment of TRBD1 cannot be verified. Germline V gene data show CDR1 as SEHNR and CDR2 as FQNEAQ (reference sequence). This CDR3 has 15 residues. The CDR3 sequence: CASSAGRASTDTQYF. The whole variable domain, filled in from reference TRBV7-9 and TRBJ2-3, reads DTGVSQNPRHKITKRGQNVTFRCDPISEHNRLYWYRQTLGQGPEFLTYFQNEAQLEKSRLLSDRFSAERPKGSFSTLEIQRTEQGDSAMYLCASSAGRASTDTQYFGPGTRLTVL.

The chain couples TRBV18 to TRBJ2-7; there is no DNA to check the TCRdb D call of TRBD2. The CDR3 is 15 amino acids. Germline values: CDR1 KGHSH, CDR2 LQKENI. The CDR3 sequence: CASSSSGGRNYEQYF.

The rearrangement links TRBV11-2 to TRBJ2-5; without DNA, the TCRdb call of TRBD2 cannot be checked. CDR1 is SGHAT and CDR2 is FQNNGV in the germline V gene. The CDR3 length is 15 residues. CDR3 region: CASFGVGGRRETQYF.

This chain connects TRBV29-1 to TRBJ1-1; TCRdb's D gene call, TRBD1, goes unchecked for lack of DNA. The germline CDR1 and CDR2 sequences are SQVTM and ANQGSEA. This CDR3 has 13 residues. The chain's CDR3 is CSVGVGADTEAFF.

The V and J genes are TRBV28 and TRBJ2-5; without DNA, the TCRdb call of TRBD1 cannot be checked. CDR1 is MDHEN and CDR2 is SYDVKM in the germline V gene. This CDR3 region has 15 residues. CDR3 loop: CASSLGTGRSETQYF.

The chain employs TRBV18 and TRBJ2-7; the TCRdb call, TRBD2, lacks DNA for checking. CDR1 is KGHSH and CDR2 is LQKENI in the germline V gene. The CDR3 spans 19 residues. This CDR3 is CASSPLGHSGSWASYEQYF.

The V and J genes are TRBV29-1 and TRBJ2-5; no DNA is available, so the TRBD2 call from TCRdb remains unchecked. There are 15 residues in the CDR3. Germline-derived CDR1 and CDR2 are SQVTM and ANQGSEA. Here the CDR3 reads CSVEDGTAYQETQYF.

The V and J genes are TRBV10-2 and TRBJ2-1; TCRdb's assignment of TRBD2 cannot be checked, as there is no DNA. Germline CDR1 WSHSY, CDR2 SAAADI. The CDR3 is 19 residues long. The CDR3 loop reads CASSESEGHFPRSYNEQFF.

This chain links TRBV12-3 or TRBV12-4 with TRBJ1-1. The CDR3 consists of 14 residues. The CDR3 protein is CASSFEGSGTEAFF.

This chain links TRBV10-3 with TRBJ2-7; TCRdb's assignment of TRBD1 cannot be checked, as there is no DNA. The length of the CDR3 is 15 residues. Germline V lookup: CDR1 ENHRY, CDR2 SYGVKD. CDR3: CAIARPGGDSYEQYF.

This chain joins TRBV5-1 and TRBJ1-6. This CDR3 comprises 15 residues. Germline assignment: CDR1 SGHRS and CDR2 YFSETQ. CDR3 protein: CASKLGQPTNSPLHF. The variable domain in full, with the rest retrieved from reference TRBV5-1 and TRBJ1-6, is KAGVTQTPRYLIKTRGQQVTLSCSPISGHRSVSWYQQTPGQGLQFLFEYFSETQRNKGNFPGRFSGRQFSNSRSEMNVSTLELGDSALYLCASKLGQPTNSPLHFGNGTRLTVT.